The text below deals with one T cell receptor beta chain. Its antigen remains unknown. These data come from a study of vaccination and CD4 T cells after COVID-19. In germline, CDR1 is WNHNN, CDR2 SYGVQD (reference sequence). With V trimmed by 8 bases and J by 9 bases, 7 bases remained unmatched. The length of the CDR3 is 15 residues. The treatment is: roughly 10-day PBMC culture with coronavirus spike peptide pools or control peptides (ViraFEST assay). Cultured CD4+ T-cell DNA underwent Oncomine TCR Beta short-read sequencing. TCRdb itself ran the PCR reads through MiXCR, one entry per CDR3 protein. The repertoire holds 9,900 or so distinct CDR3 sequences, roughly 62% seen once, with roughly a quarter in the top ten.

The sequence was obtained from a human donor who had recovered from COVID-19. Material: CD4+ T cells from blood, cultured in vitro. The chain has TRBV10-1 and TRBJ2-1; 16 positions match TRBD2. CDR3 residues: CASAGLAGGPGEQFF. CDR3 DNA: TGCGCCAGCGCGGGACTAGCGGGAGGGCCGGGTGAGCAGTTCTTC.